This is a list of T cell receptor beta chains from one sample in a study of OX40 agonist ivuxolimab in advanced cancers. Libraries were prepared by immunoSEQ multiplex PCR; TCRdb keeps only in-frame clonotypes and omits some of them. The sample lists some 60,000 clones, 90% to 95% occurring once. The sample in question was CD4+ or CD8+ T cells sorted from blood, obtained in a trial of the OX40 agonist ivuxolimab. The origin of the receptors is an adult with an advanced solid tumor such as melanoma, head and neck, liver or kidney cancer. Each CDR3 is given without its conserved first and last residue. The size field is filled for only some rows; it gives once, few, many or a size class.

v_call,j_call,clone_size,cdr3_aa
TRBV29-1,TRBJ1-1,NA,SGDREATEAF
TRBV27,TRBJ1-1,NA,ASSDGPPSEAF
TRBV6-1,TRBJ1-1,NA,ASREQGYDTEAF
TRBV25-1,TRBJ1-4,NA,ASSQHSLEKLF
TRBV27,TRBJ2-3,NA,ASSLNGGTADTQY
TRBV6-6,TRBJ1-1,NA,ASSYSGGTEAF
TRBV7-6,TRBJ1-4,NA,ASSVGTEVYEKLF
TRBV6-6,TRBJ1-1,NA,ASSYTGDTEAF
TRBV4-2,TRBJ2-5,few,ASSLEWGSGKETQY
TRBV5-8,TRBJ2-7,NA,ASSRRDTSYEQY
TRBV7-6,TRBJ1-4,NA,ASSLGGEKLF
TRBV19,TRBJ2-1,once,ASARGQGNEQF
TRBV28,TRBJ2-1,NA,ASSPTSSISYNEQF
TRBV11-3,TRBJ2-5,NA,ASSSRDSEETQY
TRBV10-1,TRBJ2-1,NA,ATSDSYNEQF
TRBV7-9,TRBJ2-7,NA,ASSSTPGQGGGGYEQY
TRBV18,TRBJ1-1,NA,ASSSIQAGQRNTEAF
TRBV27,TRBJ2-7,NA,ASSSGSNEQY
TRBV6-6,TRBJ1-2,once,ASSYSQVGYGYT
TRBV6-1,TRBJ2-1,NA,ASSLDGGTYNEQF
TRBV19,TRBJ1-1,NA,ASSIGNRGGTEAF
TRBV27,TRBJ1-1,NA,ASSVDRGNTEAF
TRBV7-6,TRBJ1-4,NA,ASSSRGVNEKLF
TRBV15,TRBJ1-5,once,ATSSGQGDETTQPQH
TRBV2,TRBJ1-1,once,ASTSGDEAF
TRBV29-1,TRBJ2-1,NA,SVDDGTSRYNEQF
TRBV6-5,TRBJ1-4,once,ASSFTGAQEKLF
TRBV19,TRBJ1-5,NA,ASSAYSNQPQH
TRBV2,TRBJ2-7,NA,ASSQLAGDVYEQY